This T cell receptor (beta chain) comes out of a study of PD-1 blockade in classical Hodgkin lymphoma. Regarding time point: cycle 4 day 1 (C4D1), after five to seven weeks of nivolumab. Exposure to brentuximab vedotin varied, and each patient had relapsed following autologous stem cell transplantation. Only in-frame clones appear in the TCRdb table, and some are missing; sequencing was by immunoSEQ multiplex PCR. The sample has roughly 20,000 clones; 70% to 75% are singletons. Germline V gene data show CDR1 as LGHNA and CDR2 as YNFKEQ. This CDR3 region has 15 residues. V lost 4 bases, J lost 6 bases, and 16 bases lay in between.

The chain recombines TRBV4-2 with TRBJ2-1, with TRBD2 as a possible D gene (6 bases). The starting material was peripheral blood mononuclear cells (PBMCs), obtained before the fourth cycle of nivolumab. The clonotype was recovered from a human donor with classical Hodgkin lymphoma. Here the CDR3 DNA reads TGTGCCAGCAGCCCGCCCGGGACTGATTTCAATGAGCAGTTCTTC. Translation gives CASSPPGTDFNEQFF.